The 26 T cell receptor beta chains reported below all come from one sample, sequenced in a study of Ad26.COV2.S vaccination and SARS-CoV-2 variants. Noted treatment: roughly 20 received Ad26.COV2.S at low or high dose, single or two shots; about 5 received placebo; per-sample allocation not given. Vaccine and placebo recipients were sampled on day 63 after the first injection. Produced via immunoSEQ multiplex PCR; TCRdb's table is partial and in-frame only. The table has some 390,000 clones, around 89% seen once. The input for sequencing was peripheral blood, taken in a trial of Ad26.COV2.S vaccine versus placebo. The origin of the receptors is a person aged 18 to 59 who received the Ad26.COV2.S COVID-19 vaccine or a placebo.

The chain is built from TRBV5-6 and TRBJ2-3; D gene ambiguous. Germline CDR1 is SGHDT and CDR2 is YYEEEE. Deletions cut 3 bases from V and 2 bases from J, with 7 bases between. This CDR3 is 13 amino acids long. Here the CDR3 reads CASSSSVTDTQYF. CDR3 DNA: TGTGCCAGCAGCTCCTCCGTCACAGATACGCAGTATTTT.

The chain employs TRBV6-6 and TRBJ2-2, with 7 bases fitting TRBD2. CDR1 is MNHNY, CDR2 SVGAGI, per germline (reference sequence). The CDR3 sequence is 15 residues long. The junction had 2 bases not matched to a gene; V was cut back by 2 bases and J by 2 bases. This chain's CDR3 is CASSYQGLNTGELFF. The CDR3 nucleotides are TGTGCCAGCAGTTACCAGGGACTAAACACCGGGGAGCTGTTTTTT.

This chain connects TRBV3-1 (or the pseudogene TRBV3-2) to TRBJ2-2, with D possibly being TRBD1 (5 bases). The CDR3 is made up of 15 amino acids. V shed 3 bases and J shed 1 base, with 9 bases lying between them. Germline V gives CDR1 LGHDT, CDR2 YNNKEL (reference sequence). The CDR3 reads CASSQATGNTGELFF. The CDR3 coding sequence is TGTGCCAGCAGCCAGGCCACAGGGAACACCGGGGAGCTGTTTTTT.

In regard to this clone: The same CDR3 is also encoded by other DNA sequences in this sample. This chain connects TRBV24-1 to TRBJ2-3; 11 nucleotides match TRBD2. The CDR3 is made up of 16 amino acids. CDR1 KGHDR and CDR2 SFDVKD come from the germline V gene. Trimming at V came to 4 bases and at J to 1 base, leaving 3 bases not matched to a gene. CDR3 loop: CATSDLTSGGTDTQYF. Here the CDR3 DNA reads TGTGCCACCAGTGACCTGACTAGCGGGGGCACAGATACGCAGTATTTT.

CDR3 coding DNA: TGTGCCACCGGTGGGAATATGAACACTGAAGCTTTCTTT. This codes for CATGGNMNTEAFF. V usage is TRBV6-5 and J usage is TRBJ1-1; D remains unclear. Germline assignment: CDR1 MNHEY and CDR2 SVGAGI. The CDR3 contains 13 residues. Trimming took 10 bases from V and 0 from J, leaving 12 bases between them.

J is TRBJ1-2 and V is TRBV10-3; the match to TRBD1 covers 9 bases. After removal of 4 bases from V and 6 bases from J, the junction contained 6 bases not matched to a gene. Germline CDR1 reads ENHRY; CDR2 reads SYGVKD. This CDR3 comprises 14 residues. The CDR3 region is CAISATGGENGYTF. The CDR3 bases are TGTGCCATCAGTGCCACAGGGGGCGAAAATGGCTACACCTTC.

The chain joins TRBV7-8 to TRBJ2-7; maybe TRBD2 (5 bases). V was trimmed by 2 bases and J by 6 bases, leaving 17 bases between them. The CDR3 consists of 15 residues. The germline V gene has CDR1 SGHVS and CDR2 FQNEAQ. The CDR3 is CASSLRLLRGLEQYF. The DNA of the CDR3 is TGTGCCAGCAGCTTAAGGCTCCTCCGGGGTCTCGAGCAGTACTTC.

The chain couples TRBV29-1 to TRBJ1-3, with D unclear. V dropped 4 bases and J dropped 0 bases, with 13 bases sitting between them. This CDR3 is built from 15 residues. CDR1 is SQVTM, CDR2 ANQGSEA, per germline. This CDR3 is CSVVGATSSGNTIYF. CDR3 DNA: TGCAGCGTTGTGGGTGCGACGAGCTCTGGAAACACCATATATTTT.

The rearrangement links TRBV19 to TRBJ2-5; tentatively, D is TRBD1 (6 bases). CDR3 length equals 16 residues. V shed 6 bases and J shed 1 base, with 18 bases lying between them. CDR1 and CDR2 (germline): LNHDA, SQIVND (reference sequence). The DNA of the CDR3 is TGTGCCAGTAGAAATACAGGGAACTACATCCAAGAGACCCAGTACTTC. This encodes CASRNTGNYIQETQYF. The full variable domain, its missing parts supplied by reference TRBV19 and TRBJ2-5, is DGGITQSPKYLFRKEGQNVTLSCEQNLNHDAMYWYRQDPGQGLRLIYYSQIVNDFQKGDIAEGYSVSREKKESFPLTVTSAQKNPTAFYLCASRNTGNYIQETQYFGPGTRLLVL.

The chain couples TRBV4-1 to TRBJ2-7, with D tentatively TRBD2 (5 bases). Trimming removed 0 bases at V and 3 bases at J, with 15 bases between. The CDR3 has 16 amino acids. The germline V gene encodes CDR1 MGHRA and CDR2 YSYEKL. The CDR3 DNA reads as TGCGCCAGCAGCCAAGATGAAATAGAACGGGGCTACGAGCAGTACTTC. Amino acids: CASSQDEIERGYEQYF.

The rearrangement joins TRBV23-1 to TRBJ2-3; D is perhaps TRBD1 or TRBD2 (6 bases each). TRBV23-1 is identified as an open reading frame with a role that is uncertain. The CDR3 has 21 amino acids. V was cut by 2 bases and J by 0 bases, with 27 bases left in between. As DNA, the CDR3 is TGCGCCAGCAGTCAAGCCAGGTTCTCCTACGGGGGCCGGTCTAGCACAGATACGCAGTATTTT. This sequence encodes CASSQARFSYGGRSSTDTQYF.

The chain links TRBV6-5 to TRBJ2-7; D perhaps matches TRBD1 (6 bases). The V gene's germline CDR1 is MNHEY and CDR2 SVGAGI. The CDR3 contains 12 residues. The germline V and J ends were trimmed by 8 bases and 3 bases, with 11 bases remaining between them. CDR3 sequence: CASGDTVYEQYF. The CDR3 DNA reads as TGTGCCAGCGGGGACACGGTCTACGAGCAGTACTTC.

The chain links TRBV9 to TRBJ2-3; 10 bases are shared with TRBD2. The CDR3 is 16 residues long. V lost 4 bases to trimming and J lost 5 bases; unmatched junction nucleotides: 10. The germline V gene encodes CDR1 SGDLS and CDR2 YYNGEE. The CDR3 loop reads CASSYGASGRIDTQYF. For the CDR3, the DNA is TGTGCCAGCAGCTACGGGGCTAGCGGGAGAATAGATACGCAGTATTTT.

At least ten counts were recorded for this clone. The rearrangement uses TRBV6-1 and TRBJ1-5; no clear D gene. The CDR3 loop spans 15 amino acids. CDR1 is MNHNS and CDR2 is SASEGT in the germline V gene. The ends were cut back, 1 base at V and 9 bases at J, with 16 bases in the middle. As DNA, the CDR3 is TGTGCCAGCAGTGAAGAGGAGGCCTCGGTGCGGCCCCAGCATTTT. Translation: CASSEEEASVRPQHF.

The genes are TRBV5-5 and TRBJ2-6, with 7 positions matching TRBD1. Germline assignment: CDR1 SGHKS and CDR2 YYEKEE (reference sequence). The CDR3 is 16 amino acids. After removal of 4 bases from V and 3 bases from J, the junction contained 7 bases not matched to a gene. CDR3 in DNA: TGTGCCAGCAGCCCGTCCGACAGGGTTGGGGCCAACGTCCTGACTTTC. Its translation: CASSPSDRVGANVLTF.

V usage is TRBV28 and J usage is TRBJ1-6, with 8 bases lining up with TRBD1. The CDR3 spans 16 residues. Unmatched junction bases numbered 9, after V lost 5 bases and J lost 6 bases. The germline V gene encodes CDR1 MDHEN and CDR2 SYDVKM. Here the CDR3 reads CASSPLGQGRNSPLHF. The DNA of the CDR3 is TGTGCCAGCAGTCCACTTGGACAGGGTCGTAATTCACCCCTCCACTTT.

This clone was observed a single time. The rearrangement joins TRBV11-2 to TRBJ2-1; D might be TRBD2 (6 bases). The CDR3 has 16 residues. V was pared by 2 bases and J by 8 bases, with 19 bases between. The germline V gene has CDR1 SGHAT and CDR2 FQNNGV. The CDR3 coding sequence is TGTGCCAGCAGCTTATCCTTTAACAGCTGGAGGGATGAGCAGTTCTTC. It translates to CASSLSFNSWRDEQFF.

The chain uses TRBV27 and TRBJ2-7; TRBD2 aligns across 12 bases. Trimming at V came to 4 bases and at J to 7 bases, leaving 8 bases not matched to a gene. Per germline, CDR1 MNHEY and CDR2 SMNVEV (reference sequence). This CDR3 contains 15 residues. The CDR3 region has the DNA TGTGCCAGCAGTTCCCCCGGGACTAGCGGGTTGGAGCAGTACTTC. Translated: CASSSPGTSGLEQYF.

Notes on this clone: Compared with germline, one end of the junction differs, possibly owing to a read error. V gene TRBV6-5 combines with J gene TRBJ2-7; D is undetermined. The CDR3 runs 14 residues. Germline lookup yields CDR1 MNHEY and CDR2 SVGAGI. This CDR3 reads CASRMDRRSSSSTF. The CDR3 DNA reads as TGTGCCAGCCGCATGGACCGCAGGTCCTCCTCATCTACCTTC.

The CDR3 loop reads CASSYRPGETQYF. The DNA of the CDR3 is TGTGCCAGCAGTTACCGCCCCGGGGAGACCCAGTACTTC. The chain joins TRBV6-5 to TRBJ2-5; D unresolved. This CDR3 contains 13 residues. V was cut by 2 bases and J by 5 bases, with 9 bases left in between. Germline loops: CDR1 MNHEY, CDR2 SVGAGI.

This clone appeared once. The chain carries TRBV2 and TRBJ2-7, with TRBD2 identical over 8 bases. The CDR3 consists of 13 residues. CDR1 is SNHLY, CDR2 FYNNEI, per germline. V trimming: 9 bases; J trimming: 0 bases; junction bases outside the gene matches: 4. Written as DNA, the CDR3 is TGTGCCAGAGCGGGAGAGGGCTCCTACGAGCAGTACTTC. Protein: CARAGEGSYEQYF.

The chain links TRBV5-1 to TRBJ2-1; the D gene is possibly TRBD2 (6 bases). Germline CDR1 is SGHRS and CDR2 is YFSETQ. V was clipped by 6 bases and J by 2 bases, with 18 bases between them. The CDR3 totals 16 residues. CDR3 in amino acids: CASTSQGIAAYNEQFF. CDR3 coding DNA: TGCGCCAGCACCTCCCAAGGGATAGCGGCCTACAATGAGCAGTTCTTC.

The chain recombines TRBV27 with TRBJ2-5; 7 bases map to TRBD1. Germline V gives CDR1 MNHEY, CDR2 SMNVEV (reference sequence). J gave up 4 bases and V 0 bases, and 5 bases lay outside the gene matches. CDR3 size: 15 residues. The CDR3 spells CASSLSDNRGETQYF. Written as DNA, the CDR3 is TGTGCCAGCAGTTTATCGGATAACAGGGGAGAGACCCAGTACTTC.

The chain recombines TRBV4-1 with TRBJ2-4; unclear D gene. V was clipped by 0 bases and J by 0 bases, with 9 bases between them. The CDR3 sequence is 16 residues long. Germline assignment: CDR1 MGHRA and CDR2 YSYEKL. CDR3 sequence reads: CASSQEALVAKNIQYF. CDR3 sequence (DNA): TGCGCCAGCAGCCAAGAGGCGCTAGTAGCCAAAAACATTCAGTACTTC.

The genes are TRBV3-1 (or the pseudogene TRBV3-2) and TRBJ2-2, with 9 bases that match TRBD1. This CDR3 has 15 residues. The germline gives CDR1 LGHDT, CDR2 YNNKEL (reference sequence). The junction had 6 bases not matched to a gene; V was cut back by 3 bases and J by 7 bases. The DNA of the CDR3 is TGTGCCAGCAGCCAGGGACAGGGCGTCTTCGGGGAGCTGTTTTTT. This translates into CASSQGQGVFGELFF.

V and J are TRBV15 and TRBJ1-4; no clear D gene. V gave up 1 base and J gave up 3 bases, with 18 bases separating them. CDR1 LNHNV and CDR2 YYDKDF come from the germline V gene (reference sequence). The CDR3 is 18 amino acids. This CDR3 is CATSRGPSVGVSNEKLFF. The DNA for the CDR3 is TGTGCCACCAGCAGAGGTCCCTCTGTTGGGGTATCTAATGAAAAACTGTTTTTT.